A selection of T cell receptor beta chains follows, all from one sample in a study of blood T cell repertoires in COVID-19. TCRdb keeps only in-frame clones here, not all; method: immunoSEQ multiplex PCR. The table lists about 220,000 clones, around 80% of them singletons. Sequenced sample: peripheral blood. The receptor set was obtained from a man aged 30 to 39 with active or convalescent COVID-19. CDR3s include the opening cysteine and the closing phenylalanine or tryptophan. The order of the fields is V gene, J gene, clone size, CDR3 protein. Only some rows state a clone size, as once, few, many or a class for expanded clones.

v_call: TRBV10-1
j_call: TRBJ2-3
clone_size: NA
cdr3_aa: CASSGGQSDTQYF

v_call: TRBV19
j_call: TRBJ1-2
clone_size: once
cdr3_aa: CASSMAGGYTF

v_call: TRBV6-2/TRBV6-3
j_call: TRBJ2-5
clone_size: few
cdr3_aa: CASSDTGGTKTQYF

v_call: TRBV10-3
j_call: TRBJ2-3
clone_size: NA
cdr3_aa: CAIRGQGSTDTQYF

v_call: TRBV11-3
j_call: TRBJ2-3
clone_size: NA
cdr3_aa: CASSNSGDTQYF

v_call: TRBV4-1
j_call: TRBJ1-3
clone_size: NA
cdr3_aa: CASSQAGGDGNTIYF

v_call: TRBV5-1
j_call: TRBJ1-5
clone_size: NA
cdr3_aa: CASSLVETGGGEYQPQHF

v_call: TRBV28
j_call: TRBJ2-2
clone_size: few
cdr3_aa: CASSLRLAGNTGELFF

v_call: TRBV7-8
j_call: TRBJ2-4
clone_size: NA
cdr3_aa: CASSLGVLSGMAKNIQYF

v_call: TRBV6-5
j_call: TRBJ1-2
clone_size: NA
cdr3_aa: CAAARREGFHGYTF